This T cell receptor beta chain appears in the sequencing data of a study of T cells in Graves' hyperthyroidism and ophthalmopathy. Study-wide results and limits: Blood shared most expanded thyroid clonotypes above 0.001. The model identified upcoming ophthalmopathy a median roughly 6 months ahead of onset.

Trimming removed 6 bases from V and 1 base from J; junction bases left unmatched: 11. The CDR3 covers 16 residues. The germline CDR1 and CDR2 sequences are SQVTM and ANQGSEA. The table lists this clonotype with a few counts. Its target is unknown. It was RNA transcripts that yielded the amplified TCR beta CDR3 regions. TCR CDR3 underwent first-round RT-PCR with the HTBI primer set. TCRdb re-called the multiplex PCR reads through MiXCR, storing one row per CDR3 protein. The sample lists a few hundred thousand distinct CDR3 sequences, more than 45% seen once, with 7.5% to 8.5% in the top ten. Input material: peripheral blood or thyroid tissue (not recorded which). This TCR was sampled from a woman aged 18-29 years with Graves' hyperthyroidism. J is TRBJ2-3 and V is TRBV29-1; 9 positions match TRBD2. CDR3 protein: CSVARGPSGGTDTQYF. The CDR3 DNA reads TGCAGCGTGGCCCGAGGGCCTAGCGGGGGCACAGATACGCAGTATTTT.